The next 32 T cell receptor beta chains were all read from a single sample in a study of T cell repertoires in aging, cancer and after chemotherapy (dated by TCRdb to the late 2010s). The sample was run on an Illumina MiSeq. Multiplex touch-down PCR with a mixed TRB-A/B primer pool was used to amplify rearranged TRB sequences covering the V, D and J segments. TCRdb ran its own pipeline on the public reads, namely fastp trimming at Q25 and MiXCR clone calling, and kept in-frame beta chains. Each record represents a unique CDR3 protein, reported with the most common genes and DNA among its rows. Across this sample there are about 8,500 distinct CDR3 sequences, with about two fifths seen only once. Of the sample, more than 9% is held by the ten largest clones. Instead of sorted cells or RNA, genomic DNA extracted from peripheral blood served as the source for amplifying TCR beta rearrangements. The sequenced sample consisted of blood. These receptors all come from a human donor with a solid tumor.

This chain links TRBV6-5 with TRBJ2-7, with TRBD1 as a possible D gene (6 bases). The germline V and J ends were trimmed by 4 bases and 1 base, with 11 bases remaining between them. This CDR3 is built from 14 residues. Germline V gives CDR1 MNHEY, CDR2 SVGAGI. The CDR3 DNA reads as TGTGCCAGCAGTTCCTCGGACAGTTCCTACGAGCAGTACTTC. Its protein is CASSSSDSSYEQYF.

The chain is built from TRBV6-2 or TRBV6-3 and TRBJ1-5; 9 bases map to TRBD1. Germline V gene data show CDR1 as MNHEY and CDR2 as SVGEGT. The V segment lost 7 bases and the J segment 1 base; nucleotides outside the gene matches: 11. The CDR3 loop spans 17 amino acids. The CDR3 here is CASTINRGLGSNQPQHF. The DNA of the CDR3 is TGTGCCAGCACCATCAACAGGGGGCTAGGGAGCAATCAGCCCCAGCATTTT.

This clonotype turned up a few times. The chain joins TRBV19 to TRBJ2-1; D is unresolved. Between the trimmed V and J ends, which lost 6 bases and 9 bases, there was a span of 12 bases. Germline loops: CDR1 LNHDA, CDR2 SQIVND (reference sequence). The CDR3 has 12 residues. The CDR3 reads CASSQRPGEQFF. The CDR3 DNA is TGTGCCAGTAGCCAAAGACCGGGTGAGCAGTTCTTC.

The rearrangement joins TRBV12-3 or TRBV12-4 to TRBJ2-5, with 9 positions matching TRBD2. V lost 5 bases, J lost 4 bases, and 8 bases stayed unmatched. The CDR3 sequence is 15 residues long. CDR3: CASSTSSGSVETQYF. The CDR3 coding sequence is TGTGCCAGCAGTACAAGTAGCGGGAGTGTAGAGACCCAGTACTTC.

The chain is built from TRBV19 and TRBJ2-3, with 8 bases identical to TRBD1. Looked up from germline, CDR1 is LNHDA and CDR2 is SQIVND (reference sequence). This CDR3 contains 15 residues. Germline trimming cut 4 bases from V and 2 bases from J; bases unmatched to any gene: 5. Here the CDR3 DNA reads TGTGCCAGTAGTACCGACAGGGGAAACACAGATACGCAGTATTTT. Translated, it gives CASSTDRGNTDTQYF.

This clonotype occurred a few times. The CDR3 is CASSLLRTSGNTIYF. The CDR3 DNA reads TGTGCCAGTAGTCTCTTGAGAACATCTGGAAACACCATATATTTT. The chain is built from TRBV19 and TRBJ1-3, with D uncertain. V shed 5 bases and J shed 1 base, with 12 bases lying between them. The CDR3 is made up of 15 amino acids. Germline CDR1 reads LNHDA; CDR2 reads SQIVND (reference sequence).

This clonotype was seen only a few times. The V gene is TRBV30, the J gene TRBJ2-3; D remains unclear. The CDR3 runs 12 residues. V lost 0 bases and J 7 bases, leaving 8 bases between the germline ends. Germline V CDR1 and CDR2: GTSNPN, SVGIG (reference sequence). The CDR3, as DNA: TGTGCCTGGAGTGTGACCGGTAATACGCAGTATTTT. This encodes CAWSVTGNTQYF. The full variable domain, in which reference TRBV30 and TRBJ2-3 provide the parts outside the CDR3, is SQTIHQWPATLVQPVGSPLSLECTVEGTSNPNLYWYRQAAGRGLQLLFYSVGIGQISSEVPQNLSASRPQDRQFILSSKKLLLSDSGFYLCAWSVTGNTQYFGPGTRLTVL.

The table lists this clonotype with a few counts. The chain joins TRBV29-1 to TRBJ1-1; D is perhaps TRBD1 (5 bases). Trimming stripped 4 bases from V and 0 bases from J, with 15 bases between. The CDR3 sequence is 15 residues long. The V gene's germline CDR1 is SQVTM and CDR2 ANQGSEA. CDR3 in DNA: TGCAGCGTTGGATCAGGGACCACAATGAACACTGAAGCTTTCTTT. This sequence encodes CSVGSGTTMNTEAFF. Using reference TRBV29-1 and TRBJ1-1 for the parts outside the CDR3, the full variable domain is SAVISQKPSRDICQRGTSLTIQCQVDSQVTMMFWYRQQPGQSLTLIATANQGSEATYESGFVIDKFPISRPNLTFSTLTVSNMSPEDSSIYLCSVGSGTTMNTEAFFGQGTRLTVV.

This clonotype was seen more than once but under ten times. This rearrangement joins TRBV30 to TRBJ2-1; 9 nucleotides align to TRBD2. The germline CDR1 and CDR2 sequences are GTSNPN and SVGIG (reference sequence). V trimming: 4 bases; J trimming: 1 base; junction bases outside the gene matches: 2. There are 14 residues in the CDR3. For the CDR3, the DNA is TGTGCCTGGAAGAGCGGGAGGTCCTACAATGAGCAGTTCTTC. Protein product: CAWKSGRSYNEQFF.

In this sample, this clonotype is medium-sized. The CDR3 DNA is TGTGCCAGTAGAACCGGGACTTCCCACAATGAGCAGTTCTTC. This gives the protein CASRTGTSHNEQFF. The V call is TRBV19, the J call TRBJ2-1; tentative D call: TRBD2 (6 bases). The germline V and J ends were trimmed by 6 bases and 5 bases, with 14 bases remaining between them. The CDR3 totals 14 residues. Per germline, CDR1 LNHDA and CDR2 SQIVND (reference sequence).

This clonotype was recorded a few times. The J gene is TRBJ2-7, the V gene TRBV11-3; D not certain. The germline gives CDR1 SGHNT, CDR2 YENEEA. The V and J ends lost 2 bases and 5 bases respectively, with 7 bases between them. The CDR3 is 12 residues long. The CDR3 protein is CASSLHPHEQYF. As DNA, the CDR3 is TGTGCCAGCAGCTTACACCCTCACGAGCAGTACTTC.

This clonotype was seen more than once but under ten times. This chain connects TRBV19 to TRBJ2-4; TRBD2 aligns across 13 bases. The CDR3 covers 16 residues. Unmatched junction bases numbered 6, after V lost 4 bases and J lost 6 bases. Germline V gene data show CDR1 as LNHDA and CDR2 as SQIVND (reference sequence). CDR3 residues: CASSRTSGSSGNIQYF. DNA of the CDR3: TGTGCCAGTAGTAGGACTAGCGGGAGTTCCGGAAACATTCAGTACTTC. Supplemented by reference TRBV19 and TRBJ2-4, the full variable domain reads DGGITQSPKYLFRKEGQNVTLSCEQNLNHDAMYWYRQDPGQGLRLIYYSQIVNDFQKGDIAEGYSVSREKKESFPLTVTSAQKNPTAFYLCASSRTSGSSGNIQYFGAGTRLSVL.

The chain couples TRBV7-6 to TRBJ2-1; D not certain. The V end lost 1 base, the J end lost 10 bases, and 14 bases lay between the germline ends. In germline, CDR1 is SGHVS, CDR2 FNYEAQ. CDR3 length equals 14 residues. CDR3 residues: CASSLGESSYEQFF. CDR3 coding DNA: TGTGCCAGCAGCTTAGGCGAGAGCTCCTACGAGCAGTTCTTC.

The V call is TRBV5-1, the J call TRBJ2-5; D perhaps matches TRBD2 (6 bases). In germline, CDR1 is SGHRS, CDR2 YFSETQ. V lost 4 bases and J 0 bases, leaving 13 bases between the germline ends. This CDR3 spans 15 amino acids. The CDR3 here is CASSRGGGNQETQYF. DNA for the CDR3: TGCGCCAGCAGCCGGGGCGGCGGGAACCAAGAGACCCAGTACTTC. Full variable domain (rest looked up from reference TRBV5-1 and TRBJ2-5): KAGVTQTPRYLIKTRGQQVTLSCSPISGHRSVSWYQQTPGQGLQFLFEYFSETQRNKGNFPGRFSGRQFSNSRSEMNVSTLELGDSALYLCASSRGGGNQETQYFGPGTRLLVL.

This clonotype showed up just a few times. This rearrangement joins TRBV27 to TRBJ1-5, with 7 bases lining up with TRBD1. The CDR3 is 14 amino acids. Trimming took 5 bases from V and 14 from J; bases not matched to a gene: 15. Germline CDR1 MNHEY, CDR2 SMNVEV (reference sequence). The CDR3 nucleotides read TGTGCCAGCAGTCGGTTGGGGCCGGACAGGACGGAGCATTTT. Amino acids: CASSRLGPDRTEHF.

Within the sample, this clonotype is medium-sized (0.01 to 0.1%). The V and J genes are TRBV19 and TRBJ2-2; the D gene is possibly TRBD2 (6 bases). This CDR3 region has 13 residues. Trimming removed 6 bases from V and 4 bases from J, with 9 bases in between. CDR1 and CDR2 from the germline V gene are LNHDA and SQIVND (reference sequence). CDR3 sequence (DNA): TGTGCCAGTAGCAGGGACTTCACCGGGGAGCTGTTTTTT. This gives the protein CASSRDFTGELFF.

The chain joins TRBV11-3 to TRBJ1-2, with no clear D. CDR1 is SGHNT, CDR2 YENEEA, per germline. The length of the CDR3 is 17 residues. The V gene lost 5 bases and the J gene lost 4 bases, with 23 bases spanning the gap. CDR3 DNA: TGTGCCAGCAGCCGCGCCCGTCCGGGTCTTGCCTCCTATGGCTACACCTTC. Residues: CASSRARPGLASYGYTF.

A few counts support this clonotype. V is TRBV10-3 and J is TRBJ2-1; D is unclear. The germline V and J ends were trimmed by 6 bases and 5 bases, with 8 bases remaining between them. The CDR3 is 12 amino acids. CDR1 and CDR2 from the germline V gene are ENHRY and SYGVKD. CDR3 nucleotide sequence: TGTGCCATCAGGGACGGACACAATGAGCAGTTCTTC. Protein: CAIRDGHNEQFF.

This clonotype was seen only a few times. Here the CDR3 DNA reads TGTGCCTGGAGCATTGGAGGGGGTGAGACCCAGTACTTC. Translated: CAWSIGGGETQYF. V gene TRBV30 combines with J gene TRBJ2-5; TRBD1 or TRBD2 may be the D gene (6 bases each). Trimming left V 3 bases short and J 5 bases short, with 13 bases between. The CDR3 is made up of 13 amino acids. Germline CDR1 is GTSNPN and CDR2 is SVGIG (reference sequence).

This clonotype occurred a few times. The chain recombines TRBV19 with TRBJ1-1; TRBD1 is a possible D gene (5 bases). The CDR3 is 17 amino acids. Trimming stripped 8 bases from V and 1 base from J, with 23 bases between. Germline V gene lookup returns CDR1 LNHDA and CDR2 SQIVND (reference sequence). In DNA, the CDR3 is TGTGCCAGTTACACAGGCATTTTCACGGGTTCGAACACTGAAGCTTTCTTT. Its protein product is CASYTGIFTGSNTEAFF.

As regards this clonotype: Since a much larger clone is just one base distant, this may be a read error. The gene calls are TRBV11-3 and TRBJ2-7; no definite D call. The CDR3 length is 14 residues. Germline values: CDR1 SGHNT, CDR2 YENEEA. The CDR3 protein is CASGLSGHSYEQYF. As DNA, the CDR3 is TGTGCCAGCGGCTTATCTGGGCACTCCTACGAGCAGTACTTC.

The chain joins TRBV20-1 to TRBJ2-5; 10 nucleotides align to TRBD2. Per germline, CDR1 DFQATT and CDR2 SNEGSKA (reference sequence). V trimming: 6 bases; J trimming: 2 bases; junction bases outside the gene matches: 6. CDR3 length: 14 amino acids. CDR3 sequence: CSAGTTSGQETQYF. The CDR3 DNA reads as TGCAGTGCCGGGACGACTAGCGGGCAAGAGACCCAGTACTTC.

This clonotype was counted between two and nine times. The V call is TRBV29-1, the J call TRBJ1-1; tentatively, D is TRBD1 (5 bases). Trimming took 7 bases from V and 4 from J, leaving 19 bases between them. Germline CDR1 and CDR2: SQVTM and ANQGSEA. The CDR3 runs 14 residues. The CDR3 here is CSAGGVGGVTEAFF. CDR3 bases: TGCAGCGCCGGCGGGGTGGGGGGGGTCACTGAAGCTTTCTTT. Using reference TRBV29-1 and TRBJ1-1 for the parts outside the CDR3, the full variable domain is SAVISQKPSRDICQRGTSLTIQCQVDSQVTMMFWYRQQPGQSLTLIATANQGSEATYESGFVIDKFPISRPNLTFSTLTVSNMSPEDSSIYLCSAGGVGGVTEAFFGQGTRLTVV.

V and J are TRBV11-3 and TRBJ2-5, with D unresolved. The germline gives CDR1 SGHNT, CDR2 YENEEA. This CDR3 has 13 residues. Trimming shortened V by 5 bases and J by 2 bases, and 9 bases separated the two germline ends. CDR3 loop: CASSPTSQETQYF. CDR3 bases: TGTGCCAGCAGCCCGACCTCTCAAGAGACCCAGTACTTC. Drawing the rest from reference TRBV11-3 and TRBJ2-5, the complete variable domain is EAGVVQSPRYKIIEKKQPVAFWCNPISGHNTLYWYLQNLGQGPELLIRYENEEAVDDSQLPKDRFSAERLKGVDSTLKIQPAELGDSAVYLCASSPTSQETQYFGPGTRLLVL.

CDR3 nucleotides: TGTGCCAGCAGTACCGATGCGAGGGAAGCTTTCTTT. As protein: CASSTDAREAFF. The chain uses TRBV6-5 and TRBJ1-1; no clear D. The CDR3 has 12 amino acids. In germline, CDR1 is MNHEY, CDR2 SVGAGI. Trimming shortened V by 5 bases and J by 8 bases, and 12 bases separated the two germline ends.

This clonotype occurred a few times. The V gene is TRBV11-3, the J gene TRBJ2-1; weak D call: TRBD2 (8 bases). V was clipped by 1 base and J by 10 bases, with 17 bases between them. CDR3 length: 15 amino acids. The germline CDR1 and CDR2 sequences are SGHNT and YENEEA. The CDR3 here is CASSLVAGQLGEQFF. The CDR3 bases are TGTGCCAGCAGCTTAGTAGCGGGACAGTTGGGGGAGCAGTTCTTC.

The rearrangement uses TRBV5-4 and TRBJ1-1; tentatively, D is TRBD1 (5 bases). The CDR3 runs 13 residues. Per germline, CDR1 SGHNT and CDR2 YYREEE (reference sequence). V was trimmed by 3 bases and J by 5 bases, leaving 11 bases between them. The CDR3 coding sequence is TGTGCCAGCAGCTCGGGGGGGAGGACTGAAGCTTTCTTT. This translates into CASSSGGRTEAFF.

The chain recombines TRBV11-3 with TRBJ2-7; 9 nucleotides agree with TRBD2. The length of the CDR3 is 17 residues. The V segment lost 5 bases and the J segment 6 bases; nucleotides outside the gene matches: 17. The germline gives CDR1 SGHNT, CDR2 YENEEA. The CDR3: CASSPPPGIAGAGEQYF. The CDR3, as DNA: TGTGCCAGCAGCCCCCCGCCTGGGATAGCGGGAGCGGGCGAGCAGTACTTC.

This clonotype was detected a few times. The J gene is TRBJ1-1, the V gene TRBV29-1; TRBD1 might be the D (5 bases). CDR1 is SQVTM, CDR2 ANQGSEA, per germline. The ends were cut back, 0 bases at V and 7 bases at J, with 15 bases in the middle. This CDR3 comprises 14 residues. Here the CDR3 DNA reads TGCAGCGTTGAAGAGGGGGTCGTTAAGGGTGAAGCTTTCTTT. Its translation is CSVEEGVVKGEAFF.

This clonotype has just a few counts. This chain uses TRBV19 with TRBJ2-7, with TRBD1 matching over 9 bases. Germline CDR1 is LNHDA and CDR2 is SQIVND (reference sequence). V trimming: 7 bases; J trimming: 3 bases; junction bases outside the gene matches: 7. This CDR3 is built from 14 residues. The CDR3 DNA sequence: TGTGCCAGTAAATCCGGGACAGGGTTCTACGAGCAGTACTTC. Translation: CASKSGTGFYEQYF.

The chain uses TRBV6-6 and TRBJ1-2, with TRBD1 matching over 10 bases. Germline trimming cut 4 bases from V and 2 bases from J; bases unmatched to any gene: 13. CDR1 MNHNY and CDR2 SVGAGI come from the germline V gene (reference sequence). CDR3 length: 18 amino acids. This CDR3 reads CASSFMRQGAPGNYGYTF. The CDR3 coding sequence is TGTGCCAGCAGTTTCATGCGACAGGGGGCGCCGGGCAACTATGGCTACACCTTC.

This clonotype was picked up a small number of times. The chain has TRBV19 and TRBJ2-7; the D gene could be TRBD1 or TRBD2 (5 bases each). CDR1 LNHDA and CDR2 SQIVND come from the germline V gene (reference sequence). Trimming removed 4 bases at V and 7 bases at J, with 17 bases between. The CDR3 is made up of 14 amino acids. The CDR3 loop is CASSRSTEWGEQYF. The CDR3, as DNA: TGTGCCAGTAGTAGATCCACTGAATGGGGGGAGCAGTACTTC.